The next 32 T cell receptor beta chains were all read from a single sample in a study of graft-versus-host responses after intestinal transplantation. Here immunoSEQ multiplex PCR was the method, and the copy in TCRdb shows in-frame clones only, minus some. The sample has just under 55,000 clones, 91% seen once; the top ten hold approximately 5.5%. The specimen comprised PBMCs, sampled nearly 670 days after intestinal transplant. These TCRs come from a human patient who received an intestinal transplant, so some T cells may come from the graft donor.

The chain combines TRBV5-4 with TRBJ2-2, with unresolved D. Trimming pared 5 bases from V and 7 bases from J, leaving 9 bases between. The CDR3 contains 12 residues. Germline-derived CDR1 and CDR2 are SGHNT and YYREEE (reference sequence). CDR3 sequence reads: CASSPVNGELFF. The CDR3 nucleotides read TGTGCCAGCAGTCCCGTCAACGGGGAGCTGTTTTTT.

The V gene is TRBV25-1, the J gene TRBJ2-1; D is possibly TRBD1 (5 bases). From germline, CDR1 is MGHDK and CDR2 SYGVNS. The CDR3 totals 11 residues. Trimming shortened V by 6 bases and J by 7 bases, and 7 bases separated the two germline ends. CDR3 sequence reads: CASSPGNEQFF. The CDR3 nucleotides read TGTGCCAGCAGCCCAGGGAATGAGCAGTTCTTC.

For the CDR3, the DNA is TGCGCCAGCAGCCAAGTAGCGAAAGCGCAGTATTTT. Its translation is CASSQVAKAQYF. This chain links TRBV4-1 with TRBJ2-3; D might be TRBD2 (5 bases). The germline V gene has CDR1 MGHRA and CDR2 YSYEKL. The length of the CDR3 is 12 residues. The germline V and J ends were trimmed by 1 base and 10 bases, with 9 bases remaining between them.

This rearrangement joins TRBV5-1 to TRBJ2-7, with a possible D match to TRBD2 (6 bases). Trimming stripped 0 bases from V and 1 base from J, with 8 bases between. Germline CDR1 SGHRS, CDR2 YFSETQ. The CDR3 is 14 amino acids. This CDR3 is CASSLAGTSYEQYF. In nucleotides, the CDR3 is TGCGCCAGCAGCTTGGCCGGGACTTCCTACGAGCAGTACTTC.

This clone was seen once. CDR3 nucleotides: TGTGCCAGCAGAGAACCCCCTGGAAACACCATATATTTT. Translating gives CASREPPGNTIYF. This chain uses TRBV6-1 with TRBJ1-3; D remains ambiguous. V lost 6 bases and J lost 2, with 8 bases in between. CDR1 MNHNS and CDR2 SASEGT come from the germline V gene. The CDR3 is 13 residues long.

This chain joins TRBV6-1 and TRBJ2-5; 8 nucleotides match TRBD1. V lost 3 bases to trimming and J lost 7 bases; unmatched junction nucleotides: 7. CDR1 and CDR2 (germline): MNHNS, SASEGT. This CDR3 contains 14 residues. The CDR3: CASSEQGAIGTQYF. CDR3 nucleotide sequence: TGTGCCAGCAGTGAGCAGGGGGCGATCGGGACCCAGTACTTC.

The chain combines TRBV7-9 with TRBJ2-7, with TRBD2 matching over 9 bases. This CDR3 spans 15 amino acids. The germline gives CDR1 SEHNR, CDR2 FQNEAQ (reference sequence). V lost 3 bases and J lost 1; bases outside the gene matches: 4. The CDR3 loop is CASSFSGGVSYEQYF. CDR3 nucleotide sequence: TGTGCCAGCAGCTTTAGCGGGGGTGTATCCTACGAGCAGTACTTC. Variable domain in full (rest from reference TRBV7-9 and TRBJ2-7): DTGVSQNPRHKITKRGQNVTFRCDPISEHNRLYWYRQTLGQGPEFLTYFQNEAQLEKSRLLSDRFSAERPKGSFSTLEIQRTEQGDSAMYLCASSFSGGVSYEQYFGPGTRLTVT.

The gene calls are TRBV7-3 and TRBJ2-6; 8 bases fit TRBD1. J gave up 0 bases and V 2 bases, and 6 bases lay outside the gene matches. Germline loops: CDR1 SGHTA, CDR2 FQGTGA. This CDR3 is built from 18 residues. CDR3 loop: CASSLRDRGGSGANVLTF. The CDR3, as DNA: TGTGCCAGCAGCTTACGTGACAGGGGAGGCTCTGGGGCCAACGTCCTGACTTTC.

The rearrangement joins TRBV18 to TRBJ2-5; D is ambiguous. Germline values: CDR1 KGHSH, CDR2 LQKENI. The germline V and J ends were trimmed by 1 base and 3 bases, with 3 bases remaining between them. This CDR3 region has 12 residues. The DNA of the CDR3 is TGTGCCAGCTCACCACAGGAAGAGACCCAGTACTTC. Residues: CASSPQEETQYF.

This chain connects TRBV7-8 to TRBJ2-2; D tentatively reads TRBD1 or TRBD2 (5 bases each). Trimming stripped 1 base from V and 6 bases from J, with 9 bases between. Germline CDR1 and CDR2: SGHVS and FQNEAQ. The CDR3 covers 14 residues. The CDR3: CASSLGGLAGELFF. DNA for the CDR3: TGTGCCAGCAGCTTAGGGGGGTTAGCCGGGGAGCTGTTTTTT.

V is TRBV27 and J is TRBJ1-1, with D unclear. Germline V gene sequence: CDR1 MNHEY, CDR2 SMNVEV (reference sequence). V was shortened by 0 bases and J by 10 bases, with 12 bases between the two germline ends. The CDR3 has 13 residues. CDR3 residues: CASSLSPRRTAFF. The CDR3 DNA sequence: TGTGCCAGCAGTTTATCCCCCAGGAGGACAGCTTTCTTT.

The chain has TRBV6-9 and TRBJ1-5; D is undetermined. There are 10 residues in the CDR3. The V end was cut by 10 bases, the J end by 9 bases, with 10 bases between. Germline V CDR1 and CDR2: MNHGY, SVAAGI. As DNA, the CDR3 is TGTGCCACCCATACAGCGCCCCAGCATTTT. This translates into CATHTAPQHF.

This chain connects TRBV6-5 to TRBJ1-1, with TRBD1 as a possible D gene (5 bases). V was cut by 11 bases and J by 1 base, with 20 bases left in between. Germline V lookup: CDR1 MNHEY, CDR2 SVGAGI. The CDR3 runs 15 residues. The CDR3 DNA sequence: TGTGCCGCCTCCTCCCACATCACAGGGAACACTGAAGCTTTCTTT. It yields the protein CAASSHITGNTEAFF.

The rearrangement joins TRBV6-5 to TRBJ2-7; 15 nucleotides match TRBD2. The CDR3 has 15 residues. The trim removed 5 bases at V and 4 bases at J, leaving 3 bases unmatched. Germline V lookup: CDR1 MNHEY, CDR2 SVGAGI. CDR3 region: CASSLGTSGGYEQYF. The CDR3 DNA reads TGTGCCAGCAGTCTAGGGACTAGCGGGGGGTACGAGCAGTACTTC.

This chain connects TRBV10-2 to TRBJ2-7, with 7 bases lining up with TRBD2. Germline CDR1 is WSHSY and CDR2 is SAAADI. With V trimmed by 5 bases and J by 4 bases, 11 bases remained unmatched. This CDR3 has 15 residues. CDR3 sequence: CASSLLQRGNYEQYF. For the CDR3, the DNA is TGCGCCAGCAGTCTCTTACAGCGGGGAAATTACGAGCAGTACTTC.

V is TRBV30 and J is TRBJ1-1, with D unresolved. Trimming took 1 base from V and 2 from J, leaving 2 bases between them. This CDR3 is built from 11 residues. Germline V CDR1 and CDR2: GTSNPN, SVGIG (reference sequence). The CDR3 loop is CAWSDNTEAFF. The CDR3 DNA reads as TGTGCCTGGAGTGACAACACTGAAGCTTTCTTT.

The chain links TRBV11-2 to TRBJ2-1, with 7 bases fitting TRBD1. Germline-derived CDR1 and CDR2 are SGHAT and FQNNGV. V was pared by 5 bases and J by 6 bases, with 13 bases of the junction left unmatched. The CDR3 covers 16 residues. The DNA of the CDR3 is TGTGCCAGCAGCCTACCCACGAGGGCAGGGGGCAATGAGCAGTTCTTC. Its protein is CASSLPTRAGGNEQFF.

This chain joins TRBV18 and TRBJ2-5; D gene uncertain. CDR3 length: 13 residues. V shed 2 bases and J shed 5 bases, with 9 bases lying between them. CDR1 and CDR2 (germline): KGHSH, LQKENI. CDR3 DNA sequence: TGTGCCAGCTCACCAAGGGCTGACGAGACCCAGTACTTC. It is translated as CASSPRADETQYF.

This rearrangement joins TRBV10-3 to TRBJ2-1; D remains ambiguous. The germline V and J ends were trimmed by 8 bases and 6 bases, with 2 bases remaining between them. This CDR3 comprises 9 residues. Looked up from germline, CDR1 is ENHRY and CDR2 is SYGVKD. CDR3 bases: TGTGCCATCGGCAATGAGCAGTTCTTC. Translating it yields CAIGNEQFF.

V is TRBV5-1 and J is TRBJ1-4; TRBD1 is a possible D gene (5 bases). V gave up 0 bases and J gave up 5 bases, with 14 bases separating them. The CDR3 contains 16 residues. Germline CDR1 and CDR2: SGHRS and YFSETQ. DNA for the CDR3: TGCGCCAGCAGCTTGGAAGGACGCGGGGGAAATGAAAAACTGTTTTTT. It is translated as CASSLEGRGGNEKLFF.

The chain recombines TRBV7-2 with TRBJ2-5; D uncertain. The CDR3 totals 14 residues. The V gene's germline CDR1 is SGHTA and CDR2 FQGNSA. Trimming took off 1 base at V and 2 bases at J, with 8 bases between the two ends. CDR3 bases: TGTGCCAGCAGCTTAGGTACTGTACAAGAGACCCAGTACTTC. Translated: CASSLGTVQETQYF.

The rearrangement links TRBV7-2 to TRBJ1-3, with D perhaps matching TRBD1 (5 bases). V lost 2 bases, J lost 14 bases, and 10 bases lay in between. The CDR3 sequence is 11 residues long. CDR1 is SGHTA and CDR2 is FQGNSA in the germline V gene. The CDR3 nucleotides are TGTGCCAGCAGCTTAAGGCAGGGATTATATTTT. The encoded protein is CASSLRQGLYF.

The V and J genes are TRBV7-9 and TRBJ2-7; TRBD1 is a possible D gene (6 bases). Trimming took off 5 bases at V and 5 bases at J, with 13 bases between the two ends. There are 13 residues in the CDR3. In germline, CDR1 is SEHNR, CDR2 FQNEAQ (reference sequence). The CDR3 nucleotides read TGTGCCAGCAGCCATTACAGGGCCCACGAGCAGTACTTC. Encoded protein: CASSHYRAHEQYF.

This chain uses TRBV19 with TRBJ2-1; TRBD2 matches at 12 bases. The germline CDR1 and CDR2 sequences are LNHDA and SQIVND (reference sequence). The CDR3 contains 12 residues. V trimming: 6 bases; J trimming: 10 bases; junction bases outside the gene matches: 1. In nucleotides, the CDR3 is TGTGCCAGTAGCACTAGCGGGGGGGAGCAGTTCTTC. Protein product: CASSTSGGEQFF.

The CDR3 loop is CASSDSGSWNEKLFF. The CDR3, as DNA: TGTGCCAGCAGTGATAGCGGTAGTTGGAATGAAAAACTGTTTTTT. This rearrangement joins TRBV6-1 to TRBJ1-4; no clear D. The ends were cut back, 3 bases at V and 5 bases at J, with 13 bases in the middle. Looked up from germline, CDR1 is MNHNS and CDR2 is SASEGT. CDR3 length: 15 residues.

This clone was observed a few times. J is TRBJ2-7 and V is TRBV18, with D perhaps matching TRBD2 (5 bases). The CDR3 totals 12 residues. In germline, CDR1 is KGHSH, CDR2 LQKENI. The V gene lost 6 bases and the J gene lost 3 bases, with 9 bases spanning the gap. CDR3 in amino acids: CASSTNNYEQYF. CDR3 sequence (DNA): TGTGCCAGCTCGACTAATAACTACGAGCAGTACTTC.

CDR3 residues: CSESLAGATDTQYF. CDR3 coding DNA: TGCAGCGAGAGTCTAGCGGGGGCCACAGATACGCAGTATTTT. This rearrangement joins TRBV29-1 to TRBJ2-3; TRBD2 aligns across 10 bases. This CDR3 spans 14 amino acids. Germline V gene data show CDR1 as SQVTM and CDR2 as ANQGSEA. The V gene end was trimmed by 7 bases and the J gene end by 2 bases; junction bases not matched to a gene: 6.

This chain uses TRBV7-9 with TRBJ1-1; 9 bases align to TRBD1. V gave up 7 bases and J gave up 6 bases; unmatched junction bases: 6. Germline CDR1 reads SEHNR; CDR2 reads FQNEAQ (reference sequence). This CDR3 has 13 amino acids. The CDR3 loop reads CASTSTGGSEAFF. The CDR3 DNA reads TGTGCCAGCACCTCAACAGGGGGCTCTGAAGCTTTCTTT.

The chain uses TRBV7-6 and TRBJ2-1; D possibly uses TRBD1 or TRBD2 (5 bases each). The CDR3 covers 15 residues. V was pared by 2 bases and J by 6 bases, with 14 bases between. Germline CDR1 SGHVS, CDR2 FNYEAQ. The DNA of the CDR3 is TGTGCCAGCAGCTTATCGCAGGGACCGGGCAATGAGCAGTTCTTC. Translating it yields CASSLSQGPGNEQFF.

A few counts support this clone. V is TRBV19 and J is TRBJ1-1; D is unclear. Germline CDR1 and CDR2: LNHDA and SQIVND (reference sequence). V lost 3 bases and J 0 bases, leaving 5 bases between the germline ends. CDR3 size: 13 residues. In nucleotides, the CDR3 is TGTGCCAGTAGTATCCGGGTGAACACTGAAGCTTTCTTT. This sequence encodes CASSIRVNTEAFF.

In its sample, this clone is medium-sized. The CDR3 sequence is CASSKSSPLHF. CDR3 DNA: TGTGCCAGCAGCAAAAGTTCACCCCTCCACTTT. The chain joins TRBV21-1 to TRBJ1-6. TRBV21-1 is annotated as a pseudogene. The CDR3 covers 11 residues.

The chain has TRBV2 and TRBJ1-6, with D unresolved. The CDR3 consists of 17 residues. The V and J ends lost 4 bases and 7 bases respectively, with 20 bases between them. Germline V lookup: CDR1 SNHLY, CDR2 FYNNEI. The DNA of the CDR3 is TGTGCCAGCAGTGCTAAAATCCTGAGGACTGGAAATTCACCCCTCCACTTT. This sequence encodes CASSAKILRTGNSPLHF.